This T cell receptor (beta chain) was found in a study of spatial heterogeneity in lung cancer. The V and J ends lost 6 bases and 5 bases respectively, with 15 bases between them. The CDR3 has 13 residues. Germline CDR1 DFQATT, CDR2 SNEGSKA (reference sequence). TCRdb reprocessed the 5' RACE reads with MiXCR, giving one entry per CDR3 protein. The table shows over 50,000 distinct CDR3 sequences, with roughly 8% occurring only once. This sample's time point: sample taken at primary tumor resection. Frozen PBMC, nontumor lung or tumor provided whole RNA, which was sequenced unsorted. The rearrangement joins TRBV20-1 to TRBJ2-3, with D possibly being TRBD2 (6 bases). The receptor was derived from a female donor with early-stage non-small cell lung cancer. Sequenced material: PBMCs, taken at surgery. In DNA form, the CDR3 reads TGCAGTGCCGGAGGGAGTGGCCTAGATACGCAGTATTTT. This codes for CSAGGSGLDTQYF.